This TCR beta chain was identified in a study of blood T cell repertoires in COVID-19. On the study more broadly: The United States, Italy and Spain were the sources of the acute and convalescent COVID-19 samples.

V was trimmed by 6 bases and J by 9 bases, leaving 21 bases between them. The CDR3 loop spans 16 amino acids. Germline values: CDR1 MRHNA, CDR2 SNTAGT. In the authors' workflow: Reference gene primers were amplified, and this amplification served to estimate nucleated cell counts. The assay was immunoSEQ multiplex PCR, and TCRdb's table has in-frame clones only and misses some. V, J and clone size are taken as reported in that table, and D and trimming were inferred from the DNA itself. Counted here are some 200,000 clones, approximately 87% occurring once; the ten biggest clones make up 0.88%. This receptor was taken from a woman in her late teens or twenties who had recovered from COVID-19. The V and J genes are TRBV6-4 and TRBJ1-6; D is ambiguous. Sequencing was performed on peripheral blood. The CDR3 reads CASRANREAIGSPLHF. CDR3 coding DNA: TGTGCCAGCAGAGCCAACCGGGAAGCTATTGGTTCACCCCTCCACTTT.